One sample yielded the 11 T cell receptor beta chains listed below, sequenced in a study of a mutant IDH1 vaccine in newly diagnosed glioma. Clones were sequenced by immunoSEQ multiplex PCR, and TCRdb holds only the in-frame ones, with some missing. Of about 23,000 clones in the sample, 80% to 85% were seen once. The antigens for these receptors are not known. Described time point: week 47, end of study. Each vaccine dose was 300 ug of mutant IDH1 20-mer peptide, with topical imiquimod. The source material was PBMCs, sampled from a glioma patient whose treatment included an IDH1 peptide vaccine. These receptors originate from a man in his forties with glioma.

The chain employs TRBV19 and TRBJ2-7; weak D call: TRBD1 (6 bases). V lost 5 bases and J 3 bases, leaving 11 bases between the germline ends. Germline lookup yields CDR1 LNHDA and CDR2 SQIVND (reference sequence). The CDR3 sequence is 13 residues long. CDR3 DNA sequence: TGTGCCAGTAGTGCAGGGGTGAGCTACGAGCAGTACTTC. This gives the protein CASSAGVSYEQYF.

The chain is built from TRBV5-1 and TRBJ1-2; TRBD1 is a possible D gene (5 bases). Germline loops: CDR1 SGHRS, CDR2 YFSETQ. The CDR3 consists of 13 residues. Trimming pared 5 bases from V and 8 bases from J, leaving 16 bases between. The CDR3 spells CASRTQRGGGYTF. DNA for the CDR3: TGCGCCAGCAGGACCCAAAGGGGCGGGGGCTACACCTTC.

The chain has TRBV7-2 and TRBJ1-4; 12 nucleotides match TRBD1. Germline lookup yields CDR1 SGHTA and CDR2 FQGNSA. The J segment lost 7 bases and the V segment lost 5 bases, leaving 5 bases of the junction unmatched. The length of the CDR3 is 15 residues. The CDR3 loop reads CASSGGTGGSEKLFF. Written as DNA, the CDR3 is TGTGCCAGCAGCGGGGGGACAGGGGGCAGTGAAAAACTGTTTTTT.

This clone was counted once. V and J are TRBV4-1 and TRBJ2-2; a possible D gene is TRBD2 (5 bases). Germline assignment: CDR1 MGHRA and CDR2 YSYEKL. This CDR3 comprises 13 residues. V was trimmed by 3 bases and J by 5 bases, leaving 7 bases between them. CDR3 sequence (DNA): TGCGCCAGCAGCCACGGAGGTACCGGGGAGCTGTTTTTT. Its translation is CASSHGGTGELFF.

J is TRBJ2-5 and V is TRBV6-5; possible D gene TRBD2, 5 bases. The germline V gene encodes CDR1 MNHEY and CDR2 SVGAGI. V was pared by 9 bases and J by 4 bases, with 18 bases between. This CDR3 has 14 amino acids. CDR3 in DNA: TGTGCCAGGTTTATTCACGGGGATAGAGAGACCCAGTACTTC. Its protein is CARFIHGDRETQYF.

The CDR3 bases are TGTGCCAGCAGCCCTCGGTTAGCGGACAGCTCGGGCAATGAGCAGTTCTTC. This translates into CASSPRLADSSGNEQFF. The chain links TRBV7-2 to TRBJ2-1, with D perhaps assigned TRBD1 or TRBD2 (6 bases each). CDR1 is SGHTA, CDR2 FQGNSA, per germline. The CDR3 is 17 amino acids. The V and J ends lost 5 bases and 6 bases respectively, with 23 bases between them.

This clone was seen once. This chain connects TRBV11-2 to TRBJ2-5; 8 bases are shared with TRBD2. Germline V CDR1 and CDR2: SGHAT, FQNNGV. The CDR3 totals 17 residues. J lost 4 bases, V lost 6 bases, and 16 bases had no gene match. As DNA, the CDR3 is TGTGCCAGCAGTCCGCGCTTGGTCCGGGAGGGCTCAGAGACCCAGTACTTC. This gives the protein CASSPRLVREGSETQYF.

In its sample, this clone was seen once. The rearrangement joins TRBV28 to TRBJ1-2; the D is unclear. Trimming took off 6 bases at V and 8 bases at J, with 13 bases between the two ends. Germline CDR1 and CDR2: MDHEN and SYDVKM. There are 12 residues in the CDR3. The CDR3 nucleotides are TGTGCCAGCAGCCTGATGGGATCAGGCTACACCTTC. Protein sequence: CASSLMGSGYTF.

V gene TRBV5-6 combines with J gene TRBJ2-7; TRBD1 agrees at 12 bases. Unmatched junction bases numbered 10, after V lost 5 bases and J lost 7 bases. The CDR3 length is 15 residues. The germline CDR1 and CDR2 sequences are SGHDT and YYEEEE. CDR3 coding DNA: TGTGCCAGCAGACTACCCGGGACAGGGGGCCGAGAGCAGTACTTC. It encodes CASRLPGTGGREQYF.

This clone was seen only once. This chain connects TRBV7-2 to TRBJ2-2; D is uncertain. V lost 4 bases to trimming and J lost 4 bases, with 7 bases between them. The germline gives CDR1 SGHTA, CDR2 FQGNSA. The CDR3 contains 13 residues. CDR3 nucleotides: TGTGCCAGCAGCTACGGAGTCACCGGGGAGCTGTTTTTT. Its translation is CASSYGVTGELFF.

The V gene is TRBV4-2, the J gene TRBJ2-1; 9 positions match TRBD2. Germline V gene sequence: CDR1 LGHNA, CDR2 YNFKEQ. There are 17 residues in the CDR3. V lost 1 base to trimming and J lost 4 bases; unmatched junction nucleotides: 8. The chain's CDR3 is CASSQAVETSGYNEQFF. CDR3 coding DNA: TGTGCCAGCAGCCAAGCCGTCGAGACTAGCGGATACAATGAGCAGTTCTTC.